Following are 6 T cell receptor beta chains from one sample sequenced in a study of a mutant IDH1 vaccine in newly diagnosed glioma. As for time point: week 47, end of study. It was 300 ug of mutant IDH1 20-mer peptide that made up each vaccine dose, given with topical imiquimod. The table came from immunoSEQ multiplex PCR; TCRdb's copy has only in-frame clones and leaves some out. Among about 83,000 clones listed, more than 80% were seen once. Their antigens are not known. This specimen consisted of PBMCs, obtained from a glioma patient whose treatment included an IDH1 peptide vaccine. The receptor set was obtained from a middle-aged man with glioma.

This clone was seen a few times. CDR3: CASRRTGGQETQYF. The CDR3, as DNA: TGTGCCAGCAGGAGGACAGGGGGCCAAGAGACCCAGTACTTC. This chain joins TRBV6-6 and TRBJ2-5; 10 bases fit TRBD1. V lost 6 bases, J lost 1 base, and 2 bases stayed unmatched. This CDR3 spans 14 amino acids. Germline V gene data show CDR1 as MNHNY and CDR2 as SVGAGI (reference sequence).

The J gene is TRBJ2-5, the V gene TRBV11-2, with D unclear. Germline CDR1 is SGHAT and CDR2 is FQNNGV. The CDR3 sequence is 13 residues long. The V gene lost 6 bases and the J gene lost 2 bases, with 10 bases spanning the gap. CDR3 residues: CASSIIIQETQYF. The CDR3 DNA is TGTGCCAGCAGTATAATTATACAAGAGACCCAGTACTTC.

Only a few counts were recorded for this clone. The chain is built from TRBV5-4 and TRBJ1-1; 7 bases are shared with TRBD1. The germline V gene encodes CDR1 SGHNT and CDR2 YYREEE (reference sequence). The V segment lost 0 bases and the J segment 5 bases; nucleotides outside the gene matches: 4. This CDR3 spans 14 amino acids. Here the CDR3 DNA reads TGTGCCAGCAGCTTGGGACAGGGAGTGACTGAAGCTTTCTTT. Protein sequence: CASSLGQGVTEAFF.

The chain is built from TRBV9 and TRBJ1-1; possibly TRBD1 for D (5 bases). The CDR3 length is 12 residues. The germline CDR1 and CDR2 sequences are SGDLS and YYNGEE. Deletions cut 2 bases from V and 7 bases from J, with 9 bases between. CDR3 in DNA: TGTGCCAGCAGCGTGGGGCATGGTGAAGCTTTCTTT. It codes for CASSVGHGEAFF.

The chain recombines TRBV5-1 with TRBJ2-3; tentatively, D is TRBD2 (6 bases). CDR1 and CDR2 from the germline V gene are SGHRS and YFSETQ. V shed 0 bases and J shed 14 bases, with 16 bases lying between them. The CDR3 length is 13 residues. The CDR3 loop is CASSLEPRGGRYF. The CDR3 nucleotides read TGCGCCAGCAGCTTGGAGCCCCGGGGAGGTCGGTATTTT.

A single count supports this clone. The CDR3 bases are TGTGCCACCAGCAGAGCGGGTAGCGGGGCTAATCTCTATTTCTTC. As protein: CATSRAGSGANLYFF. The V call is TRBV15, the J call TRBJ2-1; 8 nucleotides align to TRBD2. V trimming: 1 base; J trimming: 16 bases; junction bases outside the gene matches: 15. CDR3 length equals 15 residues. Germline-derived CDR1 and CDR2 are LNHNV and YYDKDF (reference sequence).